The entry below gives a single T cell receptor (beta chain) sequence along with its context. CDR1 is WNHNN, CDR2 SYGVQD, per germline (reference sequence). Losses at the gene ends were 3 bases for V and 3 bases for J; bases not matched to a gene: 4. The CDR3 contains 15 residues. Here immunoSEQ multiplex PCR was the method, and the copy in TCRdb shows in-frame clones only, minus some. The sample consists of approximately 250,000 clones, around four fifths of them appearing once. The record originates from a study of blood T cell repertoires in COVID-19. What was sequenced was peripheral blood. V is TRBV10-1 and J is TRBJ2-2; TRBD1 aligns across 7 bases. This receptor was taken from a man in his forties or fifties with acute or convalescent COVID-19. The CDR3 bases are TGCGCCAGCAGTGAAGGGGGCGCATACACCGGGGAGCTGTTTTTT. Its translation is CASSEGGAYTGELFF.